What follows are 17 T cell receptor beta chains derived from one specimen sequenced in a study of beta chain features in type 1 diabetes. Expressed TCRB transcripts were sequenced, since all the RNA that had been isolated was reverse transcribed. The protocol was immunoSEQ multiplex PCR, while the TCRdb copy is restricted to in-frame clones and leaves out a portion. This table holds about 930,000 clones, roughly 17% found once. Material: naive CD4+ T cells from blood. These receptors came from a woman between 18 and 29 years old in good health.

This clone was found a few times. The chain combines TRBV7-9 with TRBJ1-1, with 9 bases lining up with TRBD1. Germline CDR1 is SEHNR and CDR2 is FQNEAQ (reference sequence). J lost 11 bases, V lost 7 bases, and 8 bases had no gene match. This CDR3 has 12 amino acids. CDR3 DNA: TGTGCCAGCAAGGACAGGGGCCAAGTTGCTTTCTTT. It codes for CASKDRGQVAFF.

This clone was seen only a few times. The J gene is TRBJ1-5, the V gene TRBV15; D uncertain. The CDR3 contains 14 residues. Germline V gene lookup returns CDR1 LNHNV and CDR2 YYDKDF (reference sequence). V gave up 3 bases and J gave up 5 bases, with 11 bases separating them. The CDR3 sequence is CATSSAEGYQPQHF. CDR3 sequence (DNA): TGTGCCACCAGCAGCGCAGAGGGATATCAGCCCCAGCATTTT.

The chain joins TRBV4-1 to TRBJ2-7, with D possibly being TRBD1 or TRBD2 (6 bases each). V dropped 2 bases and J dropped 1 base, with 15 bases sitting between them. The length of the CDR3 is 16 residues. The germline V gene encodes CDR1 MGHRA and CDR2 YSYEKL. The DNA of the CDR3 is TGCGCCAGCAGCCAATCCAGGGGAGGTCGGTCCTACGAGCAGTACTTC. This gives the protein CASSQSRGGRSYEQYF.

The chain couples TRBV19 to TRBJ2-1, with TRBD2 matching 11 bases. The length of the CDR3 is 17 residues. The junction had 6 bases not matched to a gene; V was cut back by 4 bases and J by 1 base. Germline values: CDR1 LNHDA, CDR2 SQIVND (reference sequence). CDR3 sequence: CASSRKLAGVSYNEQFF. CDR3 nucleotide sequence: TGTGCCAGTAGTAGAAAACTAGCGGGGGTTTCCTACAATGAGCAGTTCTTC.

J is TRBJ2-1 and V is TRBV9; D ambiguous. The length of the CDR3 is 15 residues. The V end was cut by 2 bases, the J end by 0 bases, with 9 bases between. Germline loops: CDR1 SGDLS, CDR2 YYNGEE. For the CDR3, the DNA is TGTGCCAGCAGCGTCAAGATTAGCTCCTACAATGAGCAGTTCTTC. Protein product: CASSVKISSYNEQFF.

A few counts support this clone. The sample has other DNA sequences that encode this CDR3 too. The chain combines TRBV10-3 with TRBJ2-2; no clear D gene. CDR1 ENHRY and CDR2 SYGVKD come from the germline V gene. This CDR3 contains 11 residues. The V gene lost 2 bases and the J gene lost 7 bases, with 2 bases spanning the gap. CDR3 sequence (DNA): TGTGCCATCAGTGAGGGCGGGGAGCTGTTTTTT. Its translation: CAISEGGELFF.

The chain is built from TRBV28 and TRBJ1-2; the D is unclear. Deletions cut 7 bases from V and 7 bases from J, with 13 bases between. CDR1 and CDR2 (germline): MDHEN, SYDVKM. CDR3 length: 12 residues. CDR3: CASKSGAAGYTF. The CDR3 nucleotides read TGTGCCAGCAAGTCAGGTGCCGCTGGCTACACCTTC.

The chain links TRBV9 to TRBJ2-7; possibly TRBD1 or TRBD2 for D (5 bases each). The CDR3 is 14 amino acids. Germline assignment: CDR1 SGDLS and CDR2 YYNGEE. The V end lost 4 bases, the J end lost 3 bases, and 14 bases lay between the germline ends. CDR3 sequence (DNA): TGTGCCAGCAGCCCGGTGGGACGCTACTACGAGCAGTACTTC. It specifies CASSPVGRYYEQYF.

The V and J genes are TRBV28 and TRBJ2-5; no reliable D call. This CDR3 contains 12 residues. V lost 9 bases and J 9 bases, leaving 17 bases between the germline ends. Germline V gene sequence: CDR1 MDHEN, CDR2 SYDVKM. CDR3 in amino acids: CASETHHQAQYF. CDR3 sequence (DNA): TGTGCCAGTGAGACTCACCATCAGGCCCAGTACTTC.

The sample holds a few counts of this clone. The rearrangement uses TRBV18 and TRBJ2-7; possible D gene TRBD1, 6 bases. CDR3 length: 17 residues. The germline gives CDR1 KGHSH, CDR2 LQKENI. Trimming removed 1 base at V and 0 bases at J, with 16 bases between. CDR3 DNA: TGTGCCAGCTCACCACGAGAAGCCGGGACAAGCTCCTACGAGCAGTACTTC. Protein: CASSPREAGTSSYEQYF. Combining the CDR3 with reference TRBV18 and TRBJ2-7 gives the whole variable domain NAGVMQNPRHLVRRRGQEARLRCSPMKGHSHVYWYRQLPEEGLKFMVYLQKENIIDESGMPKERFSAEFPKEGPSILRIQQVVRGDSAAYFCASSPREAGTSSYEQYFGPGTRLTVT.

This clone was counted between two and nine times. V usage is TRBV13 and J usage is TRBJ2-7, with D perhaps TRBD2 (5 bases). V was trimmed by 5 bases and J by 9 bases, leaving 23 bases between them. The CDR3 runs 15 residues. Germline CDR1 reads PRHDT; CDR2 reads FYEKMQ (reference sequence). This chain's CDR3 is CASSRSQADRAGQYF. The CDR3 coding sequence is TGTGCCAGCAGCCGGTCTCAGGCGGACCGTGCGGGGCAGTACTTC.

This clone was seen more than once but under ten times. The rearrangement links TRBV5-4 to TRBJ2-1; either TRBD1 or TRBD2 may fit D (5 bases each). V was pared by 0 bases and J by 3 bases, with 19 bases between. Germline-derived CDR1 and CDR2 are SGHNT and YYREEE (reference sequence). The length of the CDR3 is 18 residues. Here the CDR3 DNA reads TGTGCCAGCAGCTTGGGGGGGAGAGCCGCTTTTAGCTACAATGAGCAGTTCTTC. This sequence encodes CASSLGGRAAFSYNEQFF.

Comments on this clone: This sample includes further DNA sequences coding for the same CDR3. V usage is TRBV5-1 and J usage is TRBJ1-1; D is ambiguous. V gave up 4 bases and J gave up 1 base, with 8 bases separating them. Germline values: CDR1 SGHRS, CDR2 YFSETQ. The CDR3 spans 13 residues. The CDR3 DNA reads as TGCGCCAGCAGCCCGGGCTGGAACACTGAAGCTTTCTTT. It translates to CASSPGWNTEAFF.

V and J are TRBV5-6 and TRBJ2-6; 10 bases match TRBD1. The CDR3 contains 18 residues. The germline V gene has CDR1 SGHDT and CDR2 YYEEEE. V lost 4 bases to trimming and J lost 0 bases; unmatched junction nucleotides: 7. The CDR3 here is CASSRIGTGVSGANVLTF. DNA for the CDR3: TGTGCCAGCAGCAGGATCGGGACAGGGGTCTCTGGGGCCAACGTCCTGACTTTC.

The chain couples TRBV27 to TRBJ2-1; 10 nucleotides line up with TRBD2. Trimming cost V 3 bases and J 6 bases; bases outside gene matches: 14. The germline CDR1 and CDR2 sequences are MNHEY and SMNVEV (reference sequence). The CDR3 sequence is 18 residues long. The CDR3 spells CASSLLSRASGRVNEQFF. In nucleotides, the CDR3 is TGTGCCAGCAGTTTGCTCTCTCGGGCTAGCGGGAGAGTCAATGAGCAGTTCTTC.

This chain links TRBV29-1 with TRBJ1-1; D possibly corresponds to TRBD1 (6 bases). Germline-derived CDR1 and CDR2 are SQVTM and ANQGSEA. Trimming took off 7 bases at V and 0 bases at J, with 12 bases between the two ends. CDR3 length: 13 amino acids. The CDR3, as DNA: TGCAGCGCCTGGGACAACCTGAACACTGAAGCTTTCTTT. Amino acids: CSAWDNLNTEAFF.

This clone has more than one count but fewer than ten. The chain carries TRBV11-2 and TRBJ2-3, with 7 nucleotides matching TRBD1. With V trimmed by 2 bases and J by 2 bases, 7 bases remained unmatched. Germline assignment: CDR1 SGHAT and CDR2 FQNNGV. The CDR3 has 16 amino acids. The CDR3 DNA sequence: TGTGCCAGCAGCTTAAGGGGACAGACTATCACAGATACGCAGTATTTT. This translates into CASSLRGQTITDTQYF.